These 32 T cell receptor beta chains came from one sample sequenced in a study of CD8+ T cells in alopecia areata. The treatment denotes: oral pan-JAK inhibitor, 5-10 mg twice daily. RNA extraction and reverse transcription yielded cDNA as sequencing template. Profiling relied on immunoSEQ multiplex PCR, and the TCRdb table lists in-frame clones only, not all of them. The profile shows 150,000 to 200,000 clones, just under 65% of them singletons. Material: CD4+ T cells sorted from blood, obtained around week 49, from a patient treated with tofacitinib. These receptors were obtained from a human donor with alopecia areata.

The chain combines TRBV7-2 with TRBJ2-7; 10 nucleotides line up with TRBD2. Germline CDR1 is SGHTA and CDR2 is FQGNSA. There are 14 residues in the CDR3. V was pared by 5 bases and J by 4 bases, with 5 bases of the junction left unmatched. The CDR3 spells CASSNLAGAYEQYF. DNA of the CDR3: TGTGCCAGCAGCAACCTAGCGGGGGCATACGAGCAGTACTTC.

CDR3: CSVDRTAMNTEAFF. The CDR3 nucleotides are TGCAGCGTTGATAGGACAGCGATGAACACTGAAGCTTTCTTT. The chain uses TRBV29-1 and TRBJ1-1; D may be TRBD1 (6 bases). CDR3 length: 14 residues. The V end lost 3 bases, the J end lost 0 bases, and 11 bases lay between the germline ends. Germline V gene lookup returns CDR1 SQVTM and CDR2 ANQGSEA.

The chain carries TRBV9 and TRBJ1-1; D possibly corresponds to TRBD1 (5 bases). This CDR3 is built from 16 residues. V was pared by 3 bases and J by 2 bases, with 17 bases between. CDR1 SGDLS and CDR2 YYNGEE come from the germline V gene. The CDR3 spells CASSAPGGVLNTEAFF. CDR3 nucleotide sequence: TGTGCCAGCAGCGCCCCGGGGGGGGTCTTAAACACTGAAGCTTTCTTT.

In this sample, this clone turned up many times. The V call is TRBV6-5, the J call TRBJ2-7; D possibly corresponds to TRBD2 (5 bases). V was trimmed by 7 bases and J by 7 bases, leaving 14 bases between them. Germline assignment: CDR1 MNHEY and CDR2 SVGAGI. This CDR3 contains 12 residues. The CDR3 here is CASTRGTGEQYF. The CDR3 DNA sequence: TGTGCCAGCACCCGTGGCACGGGGGAGCAGTACTTC.

The chain combines TRBV29-1 with TRBJ2-5, with D uncertain. The CDR3 is 12 residues long. V was clipped by 3 bases and J by 5 bases, with 10 bases between them. Germline V gene lookup returns CDR1 SQVTM and CDR2 ANQGSEA. This chain's CDR3 is CSVEPVGETQYF. The CDR3 coding sequence is TGCAGCGTTGAGCCCGTCGGGGAGACCCAGTACTTC. Variable domain in full (rest from reference TRBV29-1 and TRBJ2-5): SAVISQKPSRDICQRGTSLTIQCQVDSQVTMMFWYRQQPGQSLTLIATANQGSEATYESGFVIDKFPISRPNLTFSTLTVSNMSPEDSSIYLCSVEPVGETQYFGPGTRLLVL.

The rearrangement joins TRBV1 to TRBJ1-5; the DNA was not used to check the table's D call, TRBD1. TRBV1 is flagged as a pseudogene. This CDR3 is built from 15 residues. In nucleotides, the CDR3 is TGCACCAGAGAGGGTTTACAGGGGGCAAATCAGCCCCAGCATTTT. It translates to CTREGLQGANQPQHF.

The V and J genes are TRBV7-6 and TRBJ2-5; D not resolved. There are 11 residues in the CDR3. Trimming cost V 3 bases and J 2 bases, with 1 base left between them. Germline lookup yields CDR1 SGHVS and CDR2 FNYEAQ. The CDR3, as DNA: TGTGCCAGCAGCTTTCAAGAGACCCAGTACTTC. It is translated as CASSFQETQYF.

The rearrangement joins TRBV29-1 to TRBJ1-1; TRBD1 matches at 7 bases. This CDR3 is built from 11 residues. The V gene's germline CDR1 is SQVTM and CDR2 ANQGSEA. The V and J ends lost 8 bases and 6 bases, in that order; junction bases with no gene match: 6. As DNA, the CDR3 is TGCAGCACGGCACAGGGGCCTGAAGCTTTCTTT. This codes for CSTAQGPEAFF. The entire variable domain, with the rest obtained from reference TRBV29-1 and TRBJ1-1, is as follows: SAVISQKPSRDICQRGTSLTIQCQVDSQVTMMFWYRQQPGQSLTLIATANQGSEATYESGFVIDKFPISRPNLTFSTLTVSNMSPEDSSIYLCSTAQGPEAFFGQGTRLTVV.

The chain combines TRBV6-5 with TRBJ1-1; 7 bases are shared with TRBD1. V was pared by 4 bases and J by 11 bases, with 10 bases of the junction left unmatched. Germline V gives CDR1 MNHEY, CDR2 SVGAGI. The CDR3 totals 13 residues. The DNA for the CDR3 is TGTGCCAGCAGTTCCCGTCTTGTCAGGGGGGCTTTCTTT. Translating it yields CASSSRLVRGAFF.

The chain is built from TRBV29-1 and TRBJ2-2; TRBD1 matches 8 bases. This CDR3 contains 13 residues. Germline V gene sequence: CDR1 SQVTM, CDR2 ANQGSEA. V shed 3 bases, J shed 5 bases, and the junction held 2 bases outside the gene matches. CDR3 loop: CSVDRGLTGELFF. CDR3 DNA sequence: TGCAGCGTTGACAGGGGGCTAACCGGGGAGCTGTTTTTT.

The genes are TRBV9 and TRBJ2-1, with D possibly being TRBD2 (6 bases). V shed 4 bases and J shed 6 bases, with 20 bases lying between them. Germline V gene lookup returns CDR1 SGDLS and CDR2 YYNGEE. CDR3 size: 16 residues. The chain's CDR3 is CASSLSGGVGGNEQFF. CDR3 coding DNA: TGTGCCAGCAGCCTAAGCGGCGGGGTGGGCGGCAATGAGCAGTTCTTC.

This clone was seen a few times. The rearrangement joins TRBV30 to TRBJ2-7; 7 positions agree with TRBD1. The germline gives CDR1 GTSNPN, CDR2 SVGIG (reference sequence). Trimming removed 7 bases from V and 3 bases from J; junction bases left unmatched: 9. The CDR3 totals 13 residues. The CDR3 here is CASTTGDNYEQYF. In nucleotides, the CDR3 is TGTGCCTCGACAACAGGGGATAACTACGAGCAGTACTTC. Full variable domain (missing parts from reference TRBV30 and TRBJ2-7): SQTIHQWPATLVQPVGSPLSLECTVEGTSNPNLYWYRQAAGRGLQLLFYSVGIGQISSEVPQNLSASRPQDRQFILSSKKLLLSDSGFYLCASTTGDNYEQYFGPGTRLTVT.

The chain recombines TRBV7-3 with TRBJ2-3, with D perhaps given as TRBD1 or TRBD2 (5 bases each). Trimming pared 4 bases from V and 6 bases from J, leaving 11 bases between. In germline, CDR1 is SGHTA, CDR2 FQGTGA. The CDR3 loop spans 13 amino acids. CDR3 region: CASSSTGPDTQYF. In nucleotides, the CDR3 is TGTGCCAGCAGCTCTACGGGACCGGATACGCAGTATTTT.

V usage is TRBV25-1 and J usage is TRBJ1-6, with D possibly being TRBD1 (6 bases). Germline CDR1 MGHDK, CDR2 SYGVNS. Deletions cut 4 bases from V and 6 bases from J, with 10 bases between. This CDR3 region has 14 residues. The CDR3 loop reads CASSAGVGNSPLHF. DNA of the CDR3: TGTGCCAGCAGTGCAGGGGTTGGTAATTCACCCCTCCACTTT.

There are a few counts of this clone. The chain links TRBV30 to TRBJ1-4; maybe TRBD1 (5 bases). CDR3 length: 14 residues. V was trimmed by 4 bases and J by 3 bases, leaving 12 bases between them. Germline V gene lookup returns CDR1 GTSNPN and CDR2 SVGIG (reference sequence). For the CDR3, the DNA is TGTGCCTGGAAGAGGCAGGGCTCTAATGAAAAACTGTTTTTT. It encodes CAWKRQGSNEKLFF.

This clone was recorded once. The genes are TRBV2 and TRBJ1-5; D is unresolved. CDR1 and CDR2 (germline): SNHLY, FYNNEI. This CDR3 spans 14 amino acids. V gave up 8 bases and J gave up 2 bases, with 13 bases separating them. CDR3 region: CASARLQGNQPQHF. The CDR3, as DNA: TGTGCCAGCGCCAGATTGCAGGGCAATCAGCCCCAGCATTTT.

The chain has TRBV7-2 and TRBJ2-5; D not resolved. The ends were cut back, 1 base at V and 6 bases at J, with 3 bases in the middle. Germline assignment: CDR1 SGHTA and CDR2 FQGNSA. This CDR3 has 11 residues. The CDR3 protein is CASSLDQTQYF. DNA of the CDR3: TGTGCCAGCAGCTTAGACCAGACCCAGTACTTC.

The chain couples TRBV30 to TRBJ1-2, with 7 bases matching TRBD1. The germline V gene has CDR1 GTSNPN and CDR2 SVGIG (reference sequence). With 7 bases clipped from V and 4 bases from J, the junction kept 12 bases outside the gene matches. The CDR3 is 14 residues long. In DNA, the CDR3 is TGTGCCTACACCAGACAGGGCTTAAGCTATGGCTACACCTTC. Its translation: CAYTRQGLSYGYTF.

This clone was detected only a few times. CDR3: CSVIFRASEQYF. The CDR3 region has the DNA TGCAGCGTAATCTTCCGGGCCAGCGAGCAGTACTTC. This rearrangement joins TRBV29-1 to TRBJ2-7; D remains ambiguous. This CDR3 has 12 amino acids. V was cut by 6 bases and J by 6 bases, with 15 bases left in between. Germline-derived CDR1 and CDR2 are SQVTM and ANQGSEA.

This clone was detected only a few times. The chain uses TRBV29-1 and TRBJ2-5; D call uncertain. CDR1 is SQVTM, CDR2 ANQGSEA, per germline. This CDR3 is built from 16 residues. Trimming cost V 4 bases and J 4 bases, with 22 bases left between them. CDR3 in DNA: TGCAGCGTTGGAGGTTTGGCAAAACGAGAGGTAGAGACCCAGTACTTC. Translating it yields CSVGGLAKREVETQYF.

The V call is TRBV4-3, the J call TRBJ2-2; no clear D. The CDR3 covers 15 residues. Germline CDR1 and CDR2: LGHNA and YSLEER. V was cut by 0 bases and J by 4 bases, with 9 bases left in between. In DNA, the CDR3 is TGCGCCAGCAGCCAAGAAACCATGTCCACCGGGGAGCTGTTTTTT. Its protein is CASSQETMSTGELFF.

V gene TRBV11-2 combines with J gene TRBJ1-2, with TRBD1 matching over 9 bases. The CDR3 runs 15 residues. J gave up 4 bases and V 5 bases, and 8 bases lay outside the gene matches. CDR1 and CDR2 (germline): SGHAT, FQNNGV. The CDR3 coding sequence is TGTGCCAGCAGCCGTGGACAGGGGAAAGCCTATGGCTACACCTTC. Its protein product is CASSRGQGKAYGYTF. The variable domain in full, with the rest retrieved from reference TRBV11-2 and TRBJ1-2, is EAGVAQSPRYKIIEKRQSVAFWCNPISGHATLYWYQQILGQGPKLLIQFQNNGVVDDSQLPKDRFSAERLKGVDSTLKIQPAKLEDSAVYLCASSRGQGKAYGYTFGSGTRLTVV.

In this sample, this clone turned up once. This sequence joins TRBV29-1 and TRBJ1-1, with 7 positions matching TRBD1. CDR1 SQVTM and CDR2 ANQGSEA come from the germline V gene. V gave up 7 bases and J gave up 0 bases; unmatched junction bases: 11. CDR3 length: 15 residues. CDR3 nucleotide sequence: TGCAGCGGCCACGAGACAGGGACCATGAACACTGAAGCTTTCTTT. Protein: CSGHETGTMNTEAFF.

The CDR3 here is CASTQGEGGLQETQYF. The CDR3 region has the DNA TGTGCCAGCACCCAAGGGGAAGGGGGACTTCAAGAGACCCAGTACTTC. The chain couples TRBV7-8 to TRBJ2-5; D possibly matches TRBD1 or TRBD2 (6 bases each). With 7 bases removed from V and 2 bases from J, the gap between germline ends came to 20 bases. The CDR3 runs to 16 residues. Germline loops: CDR1 SGHVS, CDR2 FQNEAQ.

This clone turned up a few times. J is TRBJ2-7 and V is TRBV25-1; no firm D call. Germline values: CDR1 MGHDK, CDR2 SYGVNS. Trimming left V 4 bases short and J 3 bases short, with 16 bases between. CDR3 length: 15 amino acids. CDR3 DNA sequence: TGTGCCAGCAGTGGCCACAACTCAGTTAACTACGAGCAGTACTTC. Translated, it gives CASSGHNSVNYEQYF.

This clone occurred once. The V call is TRBV5-1, the J call TRBJ2-7; the match to TRBD1 covers 8 bases. The trim removed 2 bases at V and 5 bases at J, leaving 12 bases unmatched. The CDR3 loop spans 16 amino acids. Germline values: CDR1 SGHRS, CDR2 YFSETQ. CDR3: CASSFTRGQQDDEQYF. The DNA of the CDR3 is TGCGCCAGCAGCTTTACCAGGGGGCAGCAGGACGACGAGCAGTACTTC.

In its sample, this clone was seen a few times. The rearrangement links TRBV7-9 to TRBJ1-1, with a possible D match to TRBD1 (6 bases). CDR3 length equals 17 residues. Trimming left V 5 bases short and J 0 bases short, with 19 bases between. Looked up from germline, CDR1 is SEHNR and CDR2 is FQNEAQ (reference sequence). The CDR3 bases are TGTGCCAGCAGCCCTACAGGGACCTCGTTCATGAACACTGAAGCTTTCTTT. Translating gives CASSPTGTSFMNTEAFF.

V usage is TRBV5-1 and J usage is TRBJ2-4, with D possibly matching TRBD2 (5 bases). V was cut by 0 bases and J by 6 bases, with 13 bases left in between. Germline CDR1 is SGHRS and CDR2 is YFSETQ. The CDR3 covers 15 residues. CDR3 sequence (DNA): TGCGCCAGCAGCTTGGAAGGGTTAGGAGGAAACATTCAGTACTTC. Protein product: CASSLEGLGGNIQYF. Full variable domain (missing parts from reference TRBV5-1 and TRBJ2-4): KAGVTQTPRYLIKTRGQQVTLSCSPISGHRSVSWYQQTPGQGLQFLFEYFSETQRNKGNFPGRFSGRQFSNSRSEMNVSTLELGDSALYLCASSLEGLGGNIQYFGAGTRLSVL.

The chain uses TRBV9 and TRBJ2-7; D is ambiguous. CDR3 length: 18 amino acids. CDR1 is SGDLS and CDR2 is YYNGEE in the germline V gene. The V gene lost 0 bases and the J gene lost 3 bases, with 22 bases spanning the gap. As DNA, the CDR3 is TGTGCCAGCAGCGTAGGACTCCTAAGTGGAAGCTCTAACTACGAGCAGTACTTC. Encoded protein: CASSVGLLSGSSNYEQYF. The complete variable domain, with remaining parts taken from reference TRBV9 and TRBJ2-7, reads DSGVTQTPKHLITATGQRVTLRCSPRSGDLSVYWYQQSLDQGLQFLIQYYNGEERAKGNILERFSAQQFPDLHSELNLSSLELGDSALYFCASSVGLLSGSSNYEQYFGPGTRLTVT.

This clone was detected a few times. The CDR3 is CASSLGGYSYEQYF. CDR3 sequence (DNA): TGTGCCAGCAGCTTGGGAGGGTACTCCTACGAGCAGTACTTC. The chain links TRBV11-2 to TRBJ2-7; 7 bases fit TRBD2. This CDR3 region has 14 residues. The V segment lost 3 bases and the J segment 0 bases; nucleotides outside the gene matches: 2. Germline V CDR1 and CDR2: SGHAT, FQNNGV.

The chain joins TRBV5-6 to TRBJ2-2; no definite D call. Germline-derived CDR1 and CDR2 are SGHDT and YYEEEE. The CDR3 spans 14 residues. V lost 5 bases and J 0 bases, leaving 8 bases between the germline ends. The CDR3 DNA is TGTGCCAGCAGGGACGGCCCGAACACCGGGGAGCTGTTTTTT. Protein: CASRDGPNTGELFF.

In this sample, this clone turned up a few times. At the DNA level, this CDR3 is encoded by other sequences in the same sample as well. J is TRBJ2-5 and V is TRBV20-1; D is undetermined. This CDR3 is 11 amino acids long. The germline CDR1 and CDR2 sequences are DFQATT and SNEGSKA (reference sequence). Trimming stripped 2 bases from V and 5 bases from J, with 6 bases between. CDR3 in DNA: TGCAGTGCTAGACTCGCGGAGACCCAGTACTTC. The encoded protein is CSARLAETQYF.